This TCR beta chain originates from a study of PD-L1 blockade in urothelial cancer. Study summary: Starting around 2014, patients were given atezolizumab (1,200 mg intravenously every 3 weeks). Patients with male sex and bladder-origin urothelial cancer accounted for about 85% of the 29 enrolled.

The time point: pretreatment peripheral blood. This clone occurred once. This CDR3 has 16 residues. V was pared by 9 bases and J by 3 bases, with 12 bases of the junction left unmatched. The germline CDR1 and CDR2 sequences are SGHRS and YFSETQ. Sequenced by immunoSEQ multiplex PCR; TCRdb stores in-frame clones only, minus some. The table shows 50,000 or so clones, with about 86% occurring only once. The source was PBMCs, collected around atezolizumab (anti-PD-L1) treatment. This sequence was found in a man between 60 and 75 years old with urothelial cancer. The chain employs TRBV5-1 and TRBJ2-5; 12 nucleotides agree with TRBD2. CDR3 DNA: TGCGCCACATCGACTAGCGGGGGTTCGGTGAAAGAGACCCAGTACTTC. The encoded protein is CATSTSGGSVKETQYF.